What follows is one TCR beta chain and its context. The record originates from a study of OX40 agonist ivuxolimab in advanced cancers. As for the study in general: Ivuxolimab, which patients received intravenously every 2 weeks, was dosed at 0.01 to 10 mg/kg.

Some clones are missing from TCRdb's copy, which holds only in-frame ones; the method was immunoSEQ multiplex PCR. The sample lists some 10,000 clones, roughly four fifths occurring once. Germline loops: CDR1 SGHTA, CDR2 FQGNSA. This CDR3 is 16 amino acids long. The trim removed 6 bases at V and 0 bases at J, leaving 5 bases unmatched. The receptor comes from an adult with an advanced solid tumor such as melanoma, head and neck, liver or kidney cancer. The chain carries TRBV7-2 and TRBJ2-2; 9 bases are shared with TRBD1. Here the sequenced sample was CD4+ or CD8+ T cells sorted from blood, taken in a trial of the OX40 agonist ivuxolimab. The DNA for the CDR3 is TGTGCCAGCAGGAATACAGGGGGCGCGAACACCGGGGAGCTGTTTTTT. It translates to CASRNTGGANTGELFF.